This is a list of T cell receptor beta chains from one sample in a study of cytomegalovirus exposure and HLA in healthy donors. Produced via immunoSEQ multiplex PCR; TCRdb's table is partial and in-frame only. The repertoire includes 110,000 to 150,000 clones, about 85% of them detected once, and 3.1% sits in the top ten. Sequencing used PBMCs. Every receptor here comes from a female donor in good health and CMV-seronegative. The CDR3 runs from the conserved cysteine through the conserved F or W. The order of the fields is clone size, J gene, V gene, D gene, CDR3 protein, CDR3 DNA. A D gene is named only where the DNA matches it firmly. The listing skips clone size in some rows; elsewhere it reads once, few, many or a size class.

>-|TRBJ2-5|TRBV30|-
CAWSSQQETQYF
TGTGCCTGGAGCAGTCAGCAAGAGACCCAGTACTTC
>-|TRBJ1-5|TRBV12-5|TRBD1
CASGAGQNSNQPQHF
TGTGCTAGTGGTGCGGGACAGAATAGCAATCAGCCCCAGCATTTT
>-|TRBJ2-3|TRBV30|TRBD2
CAWSVGGSTDTQYF
TGTGCCTGGAGTGTGGGGGGGAGCACAGATACGCAGTATTTT
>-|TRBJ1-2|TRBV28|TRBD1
CASSSPGTGGIDGYTF
TGTGCCAGCAGTTCCCCTGGGACAGGGGGCATCGATGGCTACACCTTC
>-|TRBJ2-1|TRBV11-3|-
CASSLDQLADNEQFF
TGTGCCAGCAGCTTAGATCAACTGGCGGACAATGAGCAGTTCTTC
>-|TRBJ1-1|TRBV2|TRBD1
CASSLQGLNTEAFF
TGTGCCAGCAGTCTACAGGGGCTCAACACTGAAGCTTTCTTT
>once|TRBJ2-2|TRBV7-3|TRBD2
CASSLTAGGNTGELFF
TGTGCCAGCAGCTTAACAGCGGGGGGAAACACCGGGGAGCTGTTTTTT
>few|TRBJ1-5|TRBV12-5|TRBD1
CASGFRQGGQPQHF
TGTGCTAGTGGTTTCCGACAGGGCGGACAGCCCCAGCATTTT
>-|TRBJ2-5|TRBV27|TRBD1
CASSLSGGGRETQYF
TGTGCCAGCAGTTTATCAGGGGGCGGTAGGGAGACCCAGTACTTC
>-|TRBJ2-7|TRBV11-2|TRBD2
CASSRLAGGWYEQYF
TGTGCCAGCAGCCGCCTAGCGGGAGGTTGGTACGAGCAGTACTTC
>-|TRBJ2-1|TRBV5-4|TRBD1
CASSFGGPGQGYNEQFF
TGTGCCAGCAGCTTCGGGGGTCCGGGACAGGGCTACAATGAGCAGTTCTTC
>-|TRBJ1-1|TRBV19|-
CASSSGQTEAFF
TGTGCCAGTAGTTCAGGACAGACTGAAGCTTTCTTT
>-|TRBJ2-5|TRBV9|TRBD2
CASSPQDLAGGGETQYF
TGTGCCAGCAGCCCCCAGGATCTAGCGGGAGGGGGGGAGACCCAGTACTTC
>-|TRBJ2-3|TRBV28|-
CASGTTDKTDTQYF
TGTGCCAGCGGAACAACAGATAAGACAGATACGCAGTATTTT
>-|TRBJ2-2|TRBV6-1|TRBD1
CASSRGTGGGELFF
TGTGCCAGCAGTAGAGGGACAGGGGGCGGGGAGCTGTTTTTT
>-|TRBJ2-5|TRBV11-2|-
CASSRKVGAPQYF
TGTGCCAGCAGCCGGAAGGTGGGGGCGCCCCAGTACTTC
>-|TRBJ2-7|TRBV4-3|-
CASSQEDRNPYEQYF
TGCGCCAGCAGCCAAGAAGACAGGAATCCCTACGAGCAGTACTTC
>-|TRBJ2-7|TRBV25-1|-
CASSEWSGGEQYF
TGTGCCAGCAGTGAATGGAGTGGAGGGGAGCAGTACTTC
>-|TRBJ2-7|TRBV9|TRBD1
CASSVGGTGPYEQYF
TGTGCCAGCAGCGTAGGCGGGACAGGACCCTACGAGCAGTACTTC
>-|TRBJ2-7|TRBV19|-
CASSIERASYEQYF
TGTGCCAGTAGTATAGAGCGGGCCTCCTACGAGCAGTACTTC
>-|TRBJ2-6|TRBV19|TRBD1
CASSIGTGGSGANVLTF
TGTGCCAGTAGTATCGGGACAGGGGGCTCTGGGGCCAACGTCCTGACTTTC
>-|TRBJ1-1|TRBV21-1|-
CASSRQGRDTEAFF
TGTGCCAGCAGCCGCCAGGGGCGCGACACTGAAGCTTTCTTT
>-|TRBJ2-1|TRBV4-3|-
CASSPLTGSYNEQFF
TGCGCCAGCAGCCCGCTGACAGGCTCCTACAATGAGCAGTTCTTC
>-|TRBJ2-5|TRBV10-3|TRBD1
CAIRGQGSQETQYF
TGTGCCATCAGGGGACAGGGATCTCAAGAGACCCAGTACTTC
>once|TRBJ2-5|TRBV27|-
CASSFSGPETQYF
TGTGCCAGCAGTTTTAGCGGACCAGAGACCCAGTACTTC
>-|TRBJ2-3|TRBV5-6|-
CASSYGYRTDTQYF
TGTGCCAGCAGCTATGGTTACCGGACAGATACGCAGTATTTT
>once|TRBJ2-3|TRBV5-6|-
CASSLTPDGSTDTQYF
TGTGCCAGCAGCCTAACCCCAGACGGGAGCACAGATACGCAGTATTTT
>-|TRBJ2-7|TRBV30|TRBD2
CAWARTSGSSYEQYF
TGTGCCTGGGCCCGGACTAGCGGATCTTCCTACGAGCAGTACTTC
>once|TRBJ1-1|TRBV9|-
CASSSGLGTEAFF
TGTGCCAGCAGCTCAGGGCTGGGCACTGAAGCTTTCTTT
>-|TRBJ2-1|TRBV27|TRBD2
CASSPTVLAGGVQFF
TGTGCCAGCAGTCCCACCGTTCTAGCGGGAGGGGTGCAGTTCTTC
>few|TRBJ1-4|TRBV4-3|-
CASSQVPAPREKLFF
TGCGCCAGCAGCCAAGTGCCAGCGCCGAGGGAAAAACTGTTTTTT
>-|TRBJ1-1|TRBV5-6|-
CASSWGGGIASF
-